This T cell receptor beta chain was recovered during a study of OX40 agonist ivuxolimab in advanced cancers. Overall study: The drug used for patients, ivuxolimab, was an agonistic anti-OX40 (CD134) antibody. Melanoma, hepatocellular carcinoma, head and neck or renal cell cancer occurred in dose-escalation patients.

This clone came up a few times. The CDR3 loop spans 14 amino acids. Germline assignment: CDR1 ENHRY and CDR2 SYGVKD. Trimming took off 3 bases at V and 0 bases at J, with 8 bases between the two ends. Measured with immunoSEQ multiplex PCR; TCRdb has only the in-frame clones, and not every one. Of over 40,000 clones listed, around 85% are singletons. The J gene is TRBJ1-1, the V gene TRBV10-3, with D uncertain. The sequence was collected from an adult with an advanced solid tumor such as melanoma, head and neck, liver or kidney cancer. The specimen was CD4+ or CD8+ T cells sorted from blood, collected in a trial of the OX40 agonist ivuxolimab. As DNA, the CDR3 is TGTGCCATCAGTGATCTGGGAATGAACACTGAAGCTTTCTTT. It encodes CAISDLGMNTEAFF.